This T cell receptor beta chain emerged from a study of T cell changes during pregnancy in multiple sclerosis. Sequencing used immunoSEQ multiplex PCR; TCRdb keeps in-frame clones, though not all of them. The sample includes fewer than 85,000 clones, 93% of them seen just once. The CDR3 is made up of 15 amino acids. Trimming pared 3 bases from V and 5 bases from J, leaving 14 bases between. Germline CDR1 SNHLY, CDR2 FYNNEI. The receptor was isolated from a female donor in good health, enrolled as a control in a pregnancy study. The chain has TRBV2 and TRBJ2-1; the D gene is possibly TRBD2 (6 bases). The sequencing here drew on peripheral blood, taken after pregnancy. The CDR3 DNA is TGTGCCAGCAGTGACCCTAGCGTTGAGAACAATGAGCAGTTCTTC. This encodes CASSDPSVENNEQFF.